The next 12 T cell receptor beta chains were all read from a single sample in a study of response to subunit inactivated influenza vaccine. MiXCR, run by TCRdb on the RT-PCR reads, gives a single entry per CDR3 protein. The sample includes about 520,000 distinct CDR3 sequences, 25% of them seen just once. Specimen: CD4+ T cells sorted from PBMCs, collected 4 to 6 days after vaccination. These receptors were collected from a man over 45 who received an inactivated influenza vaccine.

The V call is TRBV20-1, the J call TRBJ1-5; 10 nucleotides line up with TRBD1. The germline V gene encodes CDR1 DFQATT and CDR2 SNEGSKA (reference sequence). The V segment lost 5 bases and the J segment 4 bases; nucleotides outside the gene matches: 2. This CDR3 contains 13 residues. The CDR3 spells CSALDRGNQPQHF. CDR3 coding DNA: TGCAGTGCTTTGGACAGGGGGAATCAGCCCCAGCATTTT.

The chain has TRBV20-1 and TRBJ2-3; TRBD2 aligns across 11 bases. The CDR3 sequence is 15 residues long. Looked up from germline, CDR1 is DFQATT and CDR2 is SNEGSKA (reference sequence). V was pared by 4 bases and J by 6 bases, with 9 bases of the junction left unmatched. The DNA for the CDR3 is TGCAGTGCTATAGCGGGGGGGATTCCCCGCGATACGCAGTATTTT. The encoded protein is CSAIAGGIPRDTQYF.

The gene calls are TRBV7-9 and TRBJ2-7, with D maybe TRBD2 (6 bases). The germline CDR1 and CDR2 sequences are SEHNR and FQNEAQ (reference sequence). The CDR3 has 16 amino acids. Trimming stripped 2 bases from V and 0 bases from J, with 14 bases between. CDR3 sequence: CASSLNPLGGSYEQYF. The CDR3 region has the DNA TGTGCCAGCAGCTTAAACCCTTTGGGGGGCTCCTACGAGCAGTACTTC.

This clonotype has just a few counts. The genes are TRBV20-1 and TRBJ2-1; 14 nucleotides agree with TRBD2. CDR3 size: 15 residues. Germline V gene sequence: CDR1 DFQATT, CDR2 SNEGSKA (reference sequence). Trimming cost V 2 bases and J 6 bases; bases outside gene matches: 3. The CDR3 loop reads CSARIGTSGSNEQFF. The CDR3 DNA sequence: TGCAGTGCTAGAATCGGGACTAGCGGGAGCAATGAGCAGTTCTTC.

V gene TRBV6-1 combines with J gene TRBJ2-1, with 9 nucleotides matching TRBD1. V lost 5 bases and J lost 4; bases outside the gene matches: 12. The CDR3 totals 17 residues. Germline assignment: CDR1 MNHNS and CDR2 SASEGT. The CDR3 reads CASSQGQGIRLYNEQFF. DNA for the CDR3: TGTGCCAGCAGTCAAGGACAGGGGATAAGACTTTACAATGAGCAGTTCTTC.

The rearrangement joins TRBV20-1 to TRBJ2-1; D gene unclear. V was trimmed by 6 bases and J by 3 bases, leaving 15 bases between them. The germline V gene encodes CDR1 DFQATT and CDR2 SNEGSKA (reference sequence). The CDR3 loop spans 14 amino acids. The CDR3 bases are TGCAGTGCGCATGGACCACCTATCTACAATGAGCAGTTCTTC. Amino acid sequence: CSAHGPPIYNEQFF.

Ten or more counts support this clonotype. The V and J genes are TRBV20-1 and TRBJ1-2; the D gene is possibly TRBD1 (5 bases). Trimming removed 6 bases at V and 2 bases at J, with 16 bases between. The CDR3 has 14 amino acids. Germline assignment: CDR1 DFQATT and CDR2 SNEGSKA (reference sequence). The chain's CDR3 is CSAGGGAENYGYTF. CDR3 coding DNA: TGCAGTGCCGGGGGAGGGGCGGAAAACTATGGCTACACCTTC.

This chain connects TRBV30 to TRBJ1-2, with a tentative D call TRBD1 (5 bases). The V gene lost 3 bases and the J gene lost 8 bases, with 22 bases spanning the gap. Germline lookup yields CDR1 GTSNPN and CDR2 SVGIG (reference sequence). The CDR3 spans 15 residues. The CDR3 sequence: CAWRIPGTPVGGYTF. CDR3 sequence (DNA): TGTGCCTGGAGGATACCCGGGACCCCCGTCGGGGGCTACACCTTC.

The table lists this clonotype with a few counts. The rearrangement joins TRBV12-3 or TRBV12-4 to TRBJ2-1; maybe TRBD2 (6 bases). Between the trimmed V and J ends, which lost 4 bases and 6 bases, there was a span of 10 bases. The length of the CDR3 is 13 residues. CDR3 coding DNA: TGTGCCAGCAGTTCGTCGACTAGCAATGAGCAGTTCTTC. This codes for CASSSSTSNEQFF.

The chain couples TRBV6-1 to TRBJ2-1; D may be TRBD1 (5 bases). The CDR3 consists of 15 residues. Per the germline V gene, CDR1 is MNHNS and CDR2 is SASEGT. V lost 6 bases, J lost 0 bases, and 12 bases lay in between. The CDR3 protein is CASRSDSFSYNEQFF. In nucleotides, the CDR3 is TGTGCCAGCAGGAGTGACAGCTTCTCCTACAATGAGCAGTTCTTC.

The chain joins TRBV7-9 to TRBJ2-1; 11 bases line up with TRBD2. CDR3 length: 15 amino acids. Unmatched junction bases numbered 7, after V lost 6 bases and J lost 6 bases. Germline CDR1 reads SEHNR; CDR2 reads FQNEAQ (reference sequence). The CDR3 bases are TGTGCCAGCAGTTCACTAGCGGGAGCGATCAATGAGCAGTTCTTC. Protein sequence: CASSSLAGAINEQFF.

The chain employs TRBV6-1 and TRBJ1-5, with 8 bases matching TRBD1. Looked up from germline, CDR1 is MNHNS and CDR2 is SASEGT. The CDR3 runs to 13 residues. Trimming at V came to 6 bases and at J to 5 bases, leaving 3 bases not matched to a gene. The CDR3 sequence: CASRLTGDQPQHF. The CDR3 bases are TGTGCCAGCAGGCTGACAGGGGATCAGCCCCAGCATTTT.